This entry lists 2 T cell receptor beta chains sequenced from one sample in a study of blood T cell repertoires in COVID-19. Data came from immunoSEQ multiplex PCR; TCRdb stores just in-frame clones and leaves some out. The table records 200,000 to 250,000 clones, roughly 84% of them present only once. Sequenced sample: peripheral blood. Every receptor here comes from a woman aged 80 or over with acute or convalescent COVID-19.

The rearrangement links TRBV15 to TRBJ1-4, with D uncertain. V was trimmed by 1 base and J by 3 bases, leaving 9 bases between them. The CDR3 is 15 residues long. Germline assignment: CDR1 LNHNV and CDR2 YYDKDF (reference sequence). CDR3 nucleotide sequence: TGTGCCACCAGCAGAGTGCAACTGTCTAATGAAAAACTGTTTTTT. Amino acid sequence: CATSRVQLSNEKLFF.

In this sample, this clone turned up a few times. This chain uses TRBV11-2 with TRBJ1-1; D remains ambiguous. V lost 1 base to trimming and J lost 1 base, with 7 bases between them. This CDR3 contains 14 residues. Germline V gives CDR1 SGHAT, CDR2 FQNNGV. CDR3 sequence (DNA): TGTGCCAGCAGCTTAGGGCCACAGAACACTGAAGCTTTCTTT. Protein product: CASSLGPQNTEAFF.